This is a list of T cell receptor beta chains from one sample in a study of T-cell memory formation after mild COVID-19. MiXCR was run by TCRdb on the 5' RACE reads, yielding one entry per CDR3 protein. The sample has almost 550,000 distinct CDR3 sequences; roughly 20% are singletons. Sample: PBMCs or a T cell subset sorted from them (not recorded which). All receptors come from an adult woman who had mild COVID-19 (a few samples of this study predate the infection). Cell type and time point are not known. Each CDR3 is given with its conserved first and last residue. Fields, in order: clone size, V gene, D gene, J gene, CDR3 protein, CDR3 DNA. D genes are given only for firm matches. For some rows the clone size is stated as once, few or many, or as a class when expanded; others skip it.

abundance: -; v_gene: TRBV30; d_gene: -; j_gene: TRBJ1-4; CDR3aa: CAWSVHGNEKLFF; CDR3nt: TGTGCCTGGAGTGTACACGGCAATGAAAAACTGTTTTTT
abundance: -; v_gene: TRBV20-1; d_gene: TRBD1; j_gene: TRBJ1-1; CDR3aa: CSNTADREGTEAFF; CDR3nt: TGCAGTAATACGGCGGACAGGGAGGGGACTGAAGCTTTCTTT
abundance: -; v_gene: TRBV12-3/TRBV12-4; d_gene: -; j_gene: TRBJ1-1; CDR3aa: CASSLASLVWGREYTEAFF; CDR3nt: TGTGCCAGCAGTTTAGCGTCCCTGGTGTGGGGGAGGGAGTACACTGAAGCTTTCTTT
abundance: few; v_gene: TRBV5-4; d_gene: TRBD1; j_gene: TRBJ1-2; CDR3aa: CASSSWTGDPYGYTF; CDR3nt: TGTGCCAGCAGCTCCTGGACAGGGGATCCCTATGGCTACACCTTC
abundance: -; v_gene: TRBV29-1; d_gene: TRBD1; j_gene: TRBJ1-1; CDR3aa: CSVRGGDWTEAFF; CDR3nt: TGCAGCGTTCGAGGGGGCGACTGGACTGAAGCTTTCTTT
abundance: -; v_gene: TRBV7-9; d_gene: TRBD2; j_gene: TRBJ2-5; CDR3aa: CASSLGLTSGQETQYF; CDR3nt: TGTGCCAGCAGCTTAGGGTTGACTAGCGGGCAAGAGACCCAGTACTTC
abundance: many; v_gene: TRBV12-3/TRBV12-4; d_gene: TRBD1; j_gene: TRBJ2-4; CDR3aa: CASSFGTGRGNIQYF; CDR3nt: TGTGCCAGCAGTTTTGGGACAGGGCGAGGGAACATTCAGTACTTC
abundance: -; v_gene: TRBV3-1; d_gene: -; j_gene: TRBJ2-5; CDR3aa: CASSQDFTEGETQYF; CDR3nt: TGTGCCAGCAGCCAAGACTTCACGGAAGGGGAGACCCAGTACTTC
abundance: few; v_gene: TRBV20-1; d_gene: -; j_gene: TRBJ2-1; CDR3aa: CSGAGSSYNEQFF; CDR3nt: TGCAGTGGGGCAGGGTCCTCCTACAATGAGCAGTTCTTC
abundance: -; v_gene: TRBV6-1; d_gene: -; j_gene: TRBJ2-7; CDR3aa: CASSERGKGRYEQYF; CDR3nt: TGTGCCAGCAGTGAAAGGGGTAAGGGACGGTACGAGCAGTACTTC
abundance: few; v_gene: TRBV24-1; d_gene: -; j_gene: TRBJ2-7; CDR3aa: CATSDLYRDEQYF; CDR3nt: TGTGCCACCAGTGATTTATACAGGGACGAGCAGTACTTC
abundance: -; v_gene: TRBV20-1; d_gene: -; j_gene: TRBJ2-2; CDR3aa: CSVGQINTGELFF; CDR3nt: TGCAGTGTAGGACAGATAAACACCGGGGAGCTGTTTTTT
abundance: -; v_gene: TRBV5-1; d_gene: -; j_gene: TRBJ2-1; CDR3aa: CASSLAQLTNEQFF; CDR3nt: TGCGCCAGCAGCTTGGCCCAGTTGACCAATGAGCAGTTCTTC
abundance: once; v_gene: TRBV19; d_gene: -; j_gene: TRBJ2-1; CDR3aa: CASKERTILNEQFF; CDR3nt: TGTGCCAGTAAGGAGCGGACAATATTAAATGAGCAGTTCTTC
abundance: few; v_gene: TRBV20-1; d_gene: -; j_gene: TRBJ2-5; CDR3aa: CSAPTLGTPWETQYF; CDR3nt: TGCAGTGCTCCCACCCTAGGGACCCCATGGGAGACCCAGTACTTC
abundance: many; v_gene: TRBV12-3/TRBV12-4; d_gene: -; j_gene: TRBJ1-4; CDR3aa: CASSLRGLEEKLFF; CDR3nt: TGTGCCAGCAGTTTGAGGGGTTTAGAAGAAAAACTGTTTTTT
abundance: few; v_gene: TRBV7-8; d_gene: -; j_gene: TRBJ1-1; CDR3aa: CASSLKASREWTEAFF; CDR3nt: TGTGCCAGCAGCTTAAAAGCGTCTAGGGAGTGGACTGAAGCTTTCTTT
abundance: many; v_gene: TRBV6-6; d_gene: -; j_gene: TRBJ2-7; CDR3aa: CASSPDSSYEQYF; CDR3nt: TGTGCCAGCAGTCCGGACAGCTCCTACGAGCAGTACTTC
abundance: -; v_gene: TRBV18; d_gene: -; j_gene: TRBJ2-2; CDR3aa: CASSPTSTGELFF; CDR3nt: TGTGCCAGCTCACCAACAAGCACCGGGGAGCTGTTTTTT
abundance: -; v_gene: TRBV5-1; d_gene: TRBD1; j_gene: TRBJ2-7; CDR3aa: CATRDRFDTTNYEQYF; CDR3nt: TGCGCCACCAGGGACAGGTTCGACACGACCAACTACGAGCAGTACTTC
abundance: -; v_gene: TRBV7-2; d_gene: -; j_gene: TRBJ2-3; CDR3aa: CASSLIGERTDTQYF; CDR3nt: TGTGCCAGCAGCCTCATCGGGGAACGCACAGATACGCAGTATTTT
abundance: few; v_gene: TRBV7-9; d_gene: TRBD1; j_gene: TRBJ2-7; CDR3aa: CASSRSGGQGAGEQYF; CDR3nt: TGTGCCAGCAGCCGGTCCGGGGGACAGGGGGCAGGCGAGCAGTACTTC
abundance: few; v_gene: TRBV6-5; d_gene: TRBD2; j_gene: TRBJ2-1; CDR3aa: CASSSISGGYNEQFF; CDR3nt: TGTGCCAGCAGTTCCATTAGCGGGGGCTACAATGAGCAGTTCTTC
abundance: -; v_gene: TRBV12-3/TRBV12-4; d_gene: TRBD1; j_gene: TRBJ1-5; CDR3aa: CASTPDRGGQPQHF; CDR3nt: TGTGCCAGCACTCCGGACAGGGGAGGCCAGCCCCAGCATTTT
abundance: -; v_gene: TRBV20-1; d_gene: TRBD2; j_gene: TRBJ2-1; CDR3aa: CSARASGTSGRAFYNEQFF; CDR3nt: TGCAGTGCTAGGGCTTCCGGGACTAGCGGGAGGGCCTTCTACAATGAGCAGTTCTTC
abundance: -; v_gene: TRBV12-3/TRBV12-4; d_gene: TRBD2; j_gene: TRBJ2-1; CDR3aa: CASSLLAGGDEQFF; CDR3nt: TGTGCCAGCAGTTTATTGGCGGGAGGGGATGAGCAGTTCTTC
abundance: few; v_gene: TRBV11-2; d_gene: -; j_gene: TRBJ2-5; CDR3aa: CASSYNRGQETQYF; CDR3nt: TGTGCCAGCAGCTATAACCGGGGCCAAGAGACCCAGTACTTC
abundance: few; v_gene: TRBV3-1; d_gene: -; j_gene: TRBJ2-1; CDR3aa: CASSQETRAIRF; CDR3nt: TGTGCCAGCAGCCAAGAAACCCGGGCAATCCGCTTC
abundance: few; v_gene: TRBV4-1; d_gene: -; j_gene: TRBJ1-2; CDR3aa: CASSHEFSPNYGYTF; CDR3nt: TGCGCCAGCAGTCATGAGTTCAGTCCTAACTATGGCTACACCTTC
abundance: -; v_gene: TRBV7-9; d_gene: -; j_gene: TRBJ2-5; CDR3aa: CASSRGDGQETQYF; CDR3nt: TGTGCCAGCAGCCGAGGGGACGGTCAAGAGACCCAGTACTTC
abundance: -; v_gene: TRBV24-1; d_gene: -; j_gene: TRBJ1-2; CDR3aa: CATSDSYDYYGYTF; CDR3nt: TGTGCCACCAGTGATAGTTACGACTACTATGGCTACACCTTC
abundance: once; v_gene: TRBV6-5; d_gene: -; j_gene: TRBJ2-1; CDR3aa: CASSYLAYNEQFF; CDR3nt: TGTGCCAGCAGTTACCTAGCCTACAATGAGCAGTTCTTC
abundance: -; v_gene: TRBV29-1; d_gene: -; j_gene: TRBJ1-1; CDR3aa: CSGRRATEAFF; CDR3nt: TGCAGCGGCAGGCGAGCCACTGAAGCTTTCTTT
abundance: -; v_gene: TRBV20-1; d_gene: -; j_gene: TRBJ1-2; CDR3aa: CSARERTVYTF; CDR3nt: TGCAGTGCTAGAGAGAGAACGGTCTACACCTTC
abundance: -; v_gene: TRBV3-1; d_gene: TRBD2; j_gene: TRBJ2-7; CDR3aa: CASSQGGLPYEQYF; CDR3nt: TGTGCCAGCAGCCAGGGGGGACTACCCTATGAGCAGTACTTC
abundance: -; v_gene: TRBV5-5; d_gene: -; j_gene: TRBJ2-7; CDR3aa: CASSLGPTSRGPYEQYF; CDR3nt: TGTGCCAGCAGCTTGGGGCCAACCAGCCGGGGACCCTACGAGCAGTACTTC
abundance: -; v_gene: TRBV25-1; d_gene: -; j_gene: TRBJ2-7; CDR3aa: CASSEYPNEQYF; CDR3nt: TGTGCCAGCAGTGAATATCCCAACGAGCAGTACTTC
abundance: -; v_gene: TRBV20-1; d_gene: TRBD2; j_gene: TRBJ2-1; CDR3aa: CSARGGSGRISSYNEQFF; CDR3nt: TGCAGTGCTAGAGGGGGTAGCGGGAGAATAAGCTCCTACAATGAGCAGTTCTTC
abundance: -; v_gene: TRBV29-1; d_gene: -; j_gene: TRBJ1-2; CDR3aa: CSVGGGPDSSNYGYTF; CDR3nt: TGCAGCGTTGGGGGGGGACCAGACAGCTCAAACTATGGCTACACCTTC
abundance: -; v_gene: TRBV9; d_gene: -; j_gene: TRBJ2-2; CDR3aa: CASSVAGFGTGELFF; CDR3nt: TGTGCCAGCAGCGTAGCAGGGTTCGGCACCGGGGAGCTGTTTTTT
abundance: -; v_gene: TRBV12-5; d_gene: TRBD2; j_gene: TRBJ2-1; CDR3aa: CASGPGLAGGPSAYNEQFF; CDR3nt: TGTGCTAGTGGTCCCGGACTAGCGGGAGGGCCTTCGGCCTACAATGAGCAGTTCTTC
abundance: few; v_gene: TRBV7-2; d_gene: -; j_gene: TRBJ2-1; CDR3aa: CASSPLQGEQFF; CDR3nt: TGTGCCAGCAGCCCACTCCAGGGTGAGCAGTTCTTC
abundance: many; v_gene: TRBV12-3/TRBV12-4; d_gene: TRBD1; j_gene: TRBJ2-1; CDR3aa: CASSQDRGTYNEQFF; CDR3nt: TGTGCCAGCAGCCAAGACAGGGGGACCTACAATGAGCAGTTCTTC
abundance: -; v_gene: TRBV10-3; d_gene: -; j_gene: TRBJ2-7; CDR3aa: CAISQPPEQGNSYEQYF; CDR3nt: TGTGCCATCAGCCAACCTCCCGAGCAGGGAAACTCCTACGAGCAGTACTTC
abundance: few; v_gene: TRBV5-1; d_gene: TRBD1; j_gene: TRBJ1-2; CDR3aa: CASSRQGGPF; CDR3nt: TGCGCCAGCAGCCGACAGGGGGGCCCCTTC
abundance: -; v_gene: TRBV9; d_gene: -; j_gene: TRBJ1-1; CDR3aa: CASSGRDSQNTEAFF; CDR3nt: TGTGCCAGCAGCGGCCGGGACTCCCAGAACACTGAAGCTTTCTTT
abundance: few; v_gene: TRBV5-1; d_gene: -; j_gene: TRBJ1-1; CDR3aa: CASSLSNQNTEAFF; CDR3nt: TGCGCCAGCAGCTTGTCCAACCAGAACACTGAAGCTTTCTTT
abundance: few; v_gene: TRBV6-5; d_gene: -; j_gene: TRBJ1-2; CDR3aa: CASSPRTQFYGYTF; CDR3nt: TGTGCCAGCAGTCCACGGACGCAGTTTTATGGCTACACCTTC
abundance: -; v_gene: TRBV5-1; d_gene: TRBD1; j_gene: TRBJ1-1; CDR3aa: CASSLSQGSYTEAFF; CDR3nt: TGCGCCAGCAGCTTGTCACAGGGGAGTTACACTGAAGCTTTCTTT
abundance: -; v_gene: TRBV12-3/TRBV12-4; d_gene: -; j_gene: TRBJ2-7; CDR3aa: CASSLASFEQYF; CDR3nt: TGTGCCAGCAGTTTAGCCTCCTTCGAGCAGTACTTC
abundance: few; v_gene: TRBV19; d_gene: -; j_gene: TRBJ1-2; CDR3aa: CASSAQDSPYGYTF; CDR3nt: TGTGCCAGTAGTGCCCAGGACAGTCCCTATGGCTACACCTTC
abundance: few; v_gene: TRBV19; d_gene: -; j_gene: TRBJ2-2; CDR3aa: CASSMGLSTGELFF; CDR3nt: TGTGCCAGTAGTATGGGACTTTCCACCGGGGAGCTGTTTTTT
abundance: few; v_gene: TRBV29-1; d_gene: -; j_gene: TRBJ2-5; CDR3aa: CSVTTGAGETQYF; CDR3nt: TGCAGCGTTACCACAGGGGCGGGGGAGACCCAGTACTTC
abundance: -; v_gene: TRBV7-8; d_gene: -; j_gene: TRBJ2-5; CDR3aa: CASSLGHRNTPTQYF; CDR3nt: TGTGCCAGCAGCTTGGGACACCGCAACACTCCGACCCAGTACTTC
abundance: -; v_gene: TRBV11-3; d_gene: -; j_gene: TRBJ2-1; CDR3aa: CASSFVGSYNEQFF; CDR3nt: TGTGCCAGCAGCTTTGTAGGGTCCTACAATGAGCAGTTCTTC